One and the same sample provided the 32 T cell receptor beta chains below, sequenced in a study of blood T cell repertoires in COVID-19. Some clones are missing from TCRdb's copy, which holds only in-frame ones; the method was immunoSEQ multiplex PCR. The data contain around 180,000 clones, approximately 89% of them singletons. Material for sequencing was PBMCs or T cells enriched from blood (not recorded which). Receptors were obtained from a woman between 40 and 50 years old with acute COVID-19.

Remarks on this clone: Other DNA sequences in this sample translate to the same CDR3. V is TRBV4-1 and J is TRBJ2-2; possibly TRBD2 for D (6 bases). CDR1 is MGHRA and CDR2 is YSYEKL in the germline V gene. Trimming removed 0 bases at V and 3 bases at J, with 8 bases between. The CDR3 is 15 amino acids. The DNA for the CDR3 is TGCGCCAGCAGCCAAGAAGGGACTTACACCGGGGAGCTGTTTTTT. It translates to CASSQEGTYTGELFF.

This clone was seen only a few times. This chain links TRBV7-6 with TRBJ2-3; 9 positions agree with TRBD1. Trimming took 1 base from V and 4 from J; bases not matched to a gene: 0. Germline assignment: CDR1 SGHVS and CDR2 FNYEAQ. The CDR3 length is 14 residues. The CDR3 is CASSLGTGADTQYF. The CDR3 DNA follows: TGTGCCAGCAGCTTAGGGACAGGGGCAGATACGCAGTATTTT. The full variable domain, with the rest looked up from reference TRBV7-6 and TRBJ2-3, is GAGVSQSPRYKVTKRGQDVALRCDPISGHVSLYWYRQALGQGPEFLTYFNYEAQQDKSGLPNDRFSAERPEGSISTLTIQRTEQRDSAMYRCASSLGTGADTQYFGPGTRLTVL.

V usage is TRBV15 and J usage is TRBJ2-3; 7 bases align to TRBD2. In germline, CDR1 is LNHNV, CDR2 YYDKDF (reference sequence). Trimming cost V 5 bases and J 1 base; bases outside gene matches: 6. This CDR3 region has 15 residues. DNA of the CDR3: TGTGCCACCAGCCTGGGAGGGGTTGGCACAGATACGCAGTATTTT. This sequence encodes CATSLGGVGTDTQYF. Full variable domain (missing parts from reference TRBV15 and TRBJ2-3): DAMVIQNPRYQVTQFGKPVTLSCSQTLNHNVMYWYQQKSSQAPKLLFHYYDKDFNNEADTPDNFQSRRPNTSFCFLDIRSPGLGDTAMYLCATSLGGVGTDTQYFGPGTRLTVL.

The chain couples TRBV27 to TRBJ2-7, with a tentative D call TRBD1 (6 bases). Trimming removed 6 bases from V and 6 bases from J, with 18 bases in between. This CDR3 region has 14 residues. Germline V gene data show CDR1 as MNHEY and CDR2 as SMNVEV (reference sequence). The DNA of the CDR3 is TGTGCCAGCAGGATGACAGGTGGTATCGTCGAGCAGTACTTC. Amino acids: CASRMTGGIVEQYF.

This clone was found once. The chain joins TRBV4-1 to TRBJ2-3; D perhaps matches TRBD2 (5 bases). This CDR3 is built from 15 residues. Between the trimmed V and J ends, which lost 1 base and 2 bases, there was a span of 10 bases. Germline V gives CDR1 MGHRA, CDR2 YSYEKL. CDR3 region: CASSQVPTNTDTQYF. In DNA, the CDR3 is TGCGCCAGCAGCCAAGTTCCGACTAACACAGATACGCAGTATTTT.

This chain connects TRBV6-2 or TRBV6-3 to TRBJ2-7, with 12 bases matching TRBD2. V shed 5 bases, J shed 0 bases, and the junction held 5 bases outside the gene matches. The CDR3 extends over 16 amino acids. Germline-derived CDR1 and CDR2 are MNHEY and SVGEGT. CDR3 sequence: CASSTTSGGSSYEQYF. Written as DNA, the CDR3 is TGTGCCAGCAGTACGACTAGCGGGGGCAGCTCCTACGAGCAGTACTTC.

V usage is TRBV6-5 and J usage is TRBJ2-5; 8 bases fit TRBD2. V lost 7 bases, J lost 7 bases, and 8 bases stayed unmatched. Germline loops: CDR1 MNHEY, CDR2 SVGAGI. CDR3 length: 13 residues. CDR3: CASNGGGRGTQYF. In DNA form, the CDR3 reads TGTGCCAGCAATGGCGGGGGGCGGGGGACCCAGTACTTC.

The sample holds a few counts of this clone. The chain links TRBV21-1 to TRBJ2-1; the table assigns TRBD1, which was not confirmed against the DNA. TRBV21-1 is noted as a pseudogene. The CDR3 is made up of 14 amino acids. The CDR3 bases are TGTGCCAGGCCCCGGGACAGGGGTCACAATGAGCAGTTCTTC. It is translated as CARPRDRGHNEQFF.

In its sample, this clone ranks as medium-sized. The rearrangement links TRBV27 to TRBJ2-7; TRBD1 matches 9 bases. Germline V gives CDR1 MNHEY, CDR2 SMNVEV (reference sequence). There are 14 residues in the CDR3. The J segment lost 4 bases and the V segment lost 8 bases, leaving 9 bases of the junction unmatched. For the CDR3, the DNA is TGTGCCAGCCGCCGGGACAGGGCACCTTACGAGCAGTACTTC. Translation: CASRRDRAPYEQYF.

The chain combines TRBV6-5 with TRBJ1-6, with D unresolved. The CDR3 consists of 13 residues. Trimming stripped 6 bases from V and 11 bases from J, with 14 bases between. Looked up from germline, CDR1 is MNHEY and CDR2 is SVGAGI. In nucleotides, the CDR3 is TGTGCCAGCAGGCCACGCAACGGTGCACCCCTCCACTTT. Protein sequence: CASRPRNGAPLHF.

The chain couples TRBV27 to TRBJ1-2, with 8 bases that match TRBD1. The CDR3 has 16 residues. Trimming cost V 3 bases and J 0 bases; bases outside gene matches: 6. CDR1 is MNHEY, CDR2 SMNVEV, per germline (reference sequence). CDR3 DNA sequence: TGTGCCAGCAGTTTTCCCGGGACAGGCCCTAACTATGGCTACACCTTC. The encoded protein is CASSFPGTGPNYGYTF.

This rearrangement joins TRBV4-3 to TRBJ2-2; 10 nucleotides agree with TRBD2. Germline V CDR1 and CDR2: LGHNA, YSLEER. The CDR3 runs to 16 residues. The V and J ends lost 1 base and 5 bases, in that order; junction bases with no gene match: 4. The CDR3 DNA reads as TGCGCCAGCAGCCAAGTCGTGACTAGCGGGACCGGGGAGCTGTTTTTT. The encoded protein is CASSQVVTSGTGELFF.

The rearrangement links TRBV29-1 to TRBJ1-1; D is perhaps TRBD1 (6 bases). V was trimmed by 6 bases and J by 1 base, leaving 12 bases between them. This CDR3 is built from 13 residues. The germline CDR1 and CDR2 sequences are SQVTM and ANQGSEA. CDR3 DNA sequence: TGCAGCGTAATACAGGGTACGAACACTGAAGCTTTCTTT. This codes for CSVIQGTNTEAFF.

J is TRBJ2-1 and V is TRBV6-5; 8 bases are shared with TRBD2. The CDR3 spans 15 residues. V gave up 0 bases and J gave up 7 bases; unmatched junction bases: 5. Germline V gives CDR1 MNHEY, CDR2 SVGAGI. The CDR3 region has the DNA TGTGCCAGCAGTTACTCGCCGGGAGGGCGAAATGAGCAGTTCTTC. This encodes CASSYSPGGRNEQFF.

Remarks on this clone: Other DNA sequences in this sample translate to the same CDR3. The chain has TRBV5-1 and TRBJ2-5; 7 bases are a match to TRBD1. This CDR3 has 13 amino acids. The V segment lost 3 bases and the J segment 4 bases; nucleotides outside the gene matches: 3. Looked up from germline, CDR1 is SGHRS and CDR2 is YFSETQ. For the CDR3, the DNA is TGCGCCAGCAGCTCAGGGGGAAGAGAGACCCAGTACTTC. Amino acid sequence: CASSSGGRETQYF.

The CDR3 DNA reads TGTGCCAGCAGCCAAGAATGGGAGGCCGTAAATGAGCAGTTCTTC. It encodes CASSQEWEAVNEQFF. The rearrangement links TRBV3-1 (or the pseudogene TRBV3-2) to TRBJ2-1; possible D gene TRBD2, 6 bases. The CDR3 has 15 residues. V was trimmed by 0 bases and J by 7 bases, leaving 13 bases between them. Germline V lookup: CDR1 LGHDT, CDR2 YNNKEL (reference sequence).

CDR3 sequence: CASRQPGTDYNEQFF. The CDR3 coding sequence is TGTGCCAGCAGACAACCCGGGACAGACTACAATGAGCAGTTCTTC. The rearrangement uses TRBV7-3 and TRBJ2-1; 7 bases are a match to TRBD1. CDR3 length: 15 residues. Trimming removed 6 bases from V and 3 bases from J; junction bases left unmatched: 8. The V gene's germline CDR1 is SGHTA and CDR2 FQGTGA.

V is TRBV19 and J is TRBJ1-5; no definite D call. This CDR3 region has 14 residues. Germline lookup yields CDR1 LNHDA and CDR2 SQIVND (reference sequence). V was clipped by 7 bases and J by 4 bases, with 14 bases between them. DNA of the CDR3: TGTGCCAGTACTTACCGGGAGTCAAATCAGCCCCAGCATTTT. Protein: CASTYRESNQPQHF.

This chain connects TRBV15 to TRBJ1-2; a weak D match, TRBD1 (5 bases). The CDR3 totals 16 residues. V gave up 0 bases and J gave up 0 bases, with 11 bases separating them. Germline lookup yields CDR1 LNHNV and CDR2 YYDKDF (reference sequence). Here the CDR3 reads CATSREGRVPNYGYTF. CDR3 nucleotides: TGTGCCACCAGCAGAGAGGGCAGGGTTCCTAACTATGGCTACACCTTC.

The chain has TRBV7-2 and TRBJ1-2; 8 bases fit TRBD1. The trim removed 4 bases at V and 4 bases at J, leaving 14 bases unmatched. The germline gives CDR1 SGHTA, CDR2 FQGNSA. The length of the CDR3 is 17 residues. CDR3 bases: TGTGCCAGCAGCTCTCAACAGGGGGTCCCGGGGTCCTATGGCTACACCTTC. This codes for CASSSQQGVPGSYGYTF.

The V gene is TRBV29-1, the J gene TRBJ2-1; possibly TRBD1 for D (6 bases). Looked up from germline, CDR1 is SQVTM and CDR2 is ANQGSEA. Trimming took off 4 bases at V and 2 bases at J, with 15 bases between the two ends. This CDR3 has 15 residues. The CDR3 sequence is CSVARKDRAYNEQFF. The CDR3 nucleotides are TGCAGCGTTGCCCGAAAGGACAGAGCCTACAATGAGCAGTTCTTC.

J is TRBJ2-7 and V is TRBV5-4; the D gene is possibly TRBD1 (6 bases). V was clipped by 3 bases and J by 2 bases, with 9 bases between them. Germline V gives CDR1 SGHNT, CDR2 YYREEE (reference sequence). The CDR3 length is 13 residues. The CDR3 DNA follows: TGTGCCAGCAGCTCAGGACAGACCTACGAGCAGTACTTC. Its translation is CASSSGQTYEQYF.

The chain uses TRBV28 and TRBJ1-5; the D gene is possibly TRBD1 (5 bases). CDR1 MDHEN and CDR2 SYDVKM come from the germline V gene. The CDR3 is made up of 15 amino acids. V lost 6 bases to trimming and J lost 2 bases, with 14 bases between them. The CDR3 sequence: CASSTIGHGNQPQHF. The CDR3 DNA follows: TGTGCCAGCAGCACTATAGGACATGGCAATCAGCCCCAGCATTTT.

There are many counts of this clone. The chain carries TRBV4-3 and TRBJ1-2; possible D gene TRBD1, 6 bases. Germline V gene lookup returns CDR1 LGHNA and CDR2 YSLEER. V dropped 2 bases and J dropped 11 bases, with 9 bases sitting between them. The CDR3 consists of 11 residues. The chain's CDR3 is CASSQFDRYTF. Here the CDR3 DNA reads TGCGCCAGCAGCCAATTCGACAGGTACACCTTC.

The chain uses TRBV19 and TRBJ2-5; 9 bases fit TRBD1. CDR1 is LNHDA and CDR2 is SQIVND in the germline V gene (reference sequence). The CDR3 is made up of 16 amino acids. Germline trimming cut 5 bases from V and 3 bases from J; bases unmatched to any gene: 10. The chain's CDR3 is CASSARTGEVKETQYF. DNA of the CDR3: TGTGCCAGTAGTGCCCGGACAGGGGAGGTGAAAGAGACCCAGTACTTC. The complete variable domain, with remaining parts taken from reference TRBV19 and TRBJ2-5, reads DGGITQSPKYLFRKEGQNVTLSCEQNLNHDAMYWYRQDPGQGLRLIYYSQIVNDFQKGDIAEGYSVSREKKESFPLTVTSAQKNPTAFYLCASSARTGEVKETQYFGPGTRLLVL.

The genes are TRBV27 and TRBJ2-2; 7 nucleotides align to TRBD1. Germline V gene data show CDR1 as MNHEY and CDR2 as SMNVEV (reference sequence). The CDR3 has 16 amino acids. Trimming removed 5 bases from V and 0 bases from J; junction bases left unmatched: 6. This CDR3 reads CASSITGTANTGELFF. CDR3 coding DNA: TGTGCCAGCAGTATAACCGGGACAGCGAACACCGGGGAGCTGTTTTTT.

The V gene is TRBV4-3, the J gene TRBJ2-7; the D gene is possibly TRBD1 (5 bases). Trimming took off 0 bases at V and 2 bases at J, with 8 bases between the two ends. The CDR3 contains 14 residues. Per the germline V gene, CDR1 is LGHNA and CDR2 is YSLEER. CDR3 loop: CASSQDTGTYEQYF. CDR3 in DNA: TGCGCCAGCAGCCAAGATACAGGAACCTACGAGCAGTACTTC.

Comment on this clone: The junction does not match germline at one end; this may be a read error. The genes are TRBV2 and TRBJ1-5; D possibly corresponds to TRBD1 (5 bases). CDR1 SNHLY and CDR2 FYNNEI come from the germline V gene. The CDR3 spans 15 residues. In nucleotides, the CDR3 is TGTGCCAGCAGCGAAGAGGGGCCCTCTAATCAGCCCCAGCATTTT. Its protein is CASSEEGPSNQPQHF.

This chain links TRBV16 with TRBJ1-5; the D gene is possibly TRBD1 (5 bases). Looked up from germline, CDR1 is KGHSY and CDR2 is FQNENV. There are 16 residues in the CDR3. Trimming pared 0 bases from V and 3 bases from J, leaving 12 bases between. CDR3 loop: CASSQSAGLLNQPQHF. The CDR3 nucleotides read TGTGCCAGCAGCCAATCGGCAGGGCTCCTCAATCAGCCCCAGCATTTT. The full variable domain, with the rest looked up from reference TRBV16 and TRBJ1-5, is GEEVAQTPKHLVRGEGQKAKLYCAPIKGHSYVFWYQQVLKNEFKFLISFQNENVFDETGMPKERFSAKCLPNSPCSLEIQATKLEDSAVYFCASSQSAGLLNQPQHFGDGTRLSIL.

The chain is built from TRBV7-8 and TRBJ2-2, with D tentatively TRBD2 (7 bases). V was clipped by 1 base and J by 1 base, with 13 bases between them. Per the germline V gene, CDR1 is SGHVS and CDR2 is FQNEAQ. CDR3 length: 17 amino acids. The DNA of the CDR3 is TGTGCCAGCAGCTTAGGTGGGGGCGGGAGGAACACCGGGGAGCTGTTTTTT. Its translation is CASSLGGGGRNTGELFF. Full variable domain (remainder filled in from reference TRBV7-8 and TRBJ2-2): GAGVSQSPRYKVAKRGQDVALRCDPISGHVSLFWYQQALGQGPEFLTYFQNEAQLDKSGLPSDRFFAERPEGSVSTLKIQRTQQEDSAVYLCASSLGGGGRNTGELFFGEGSRLTVL.

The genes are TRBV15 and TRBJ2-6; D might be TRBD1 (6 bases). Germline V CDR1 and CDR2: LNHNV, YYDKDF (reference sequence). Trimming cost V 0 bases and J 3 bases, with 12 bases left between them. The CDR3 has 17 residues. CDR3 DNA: TGTGCCACCAGCAGAGATACAAACAGGGTTGGGGCCAACGTCCTGACTTTC. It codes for CATSRDTNRVGANVLTF.

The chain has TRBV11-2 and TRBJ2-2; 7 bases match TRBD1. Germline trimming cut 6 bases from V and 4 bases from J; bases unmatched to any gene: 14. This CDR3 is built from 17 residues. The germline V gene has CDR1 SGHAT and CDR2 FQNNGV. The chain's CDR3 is CASSFGTVGYGTGELFF. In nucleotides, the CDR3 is TGTGCCAGCAGTTTCGGGACAGTGGGGTACGGCACCGGGGAGCTGTTTTTT. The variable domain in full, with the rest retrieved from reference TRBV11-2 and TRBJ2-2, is EAGVAQSPRYKIIEKRQSVAFWCNPISGHATLYWYQQILGQGPKLLIQFQNNGVVDDSQLPKDRFSAERLKGVDSTLKIQPAKLEDSAVYLCASSFGTVGYGTGELFFGEGSRLTVL.